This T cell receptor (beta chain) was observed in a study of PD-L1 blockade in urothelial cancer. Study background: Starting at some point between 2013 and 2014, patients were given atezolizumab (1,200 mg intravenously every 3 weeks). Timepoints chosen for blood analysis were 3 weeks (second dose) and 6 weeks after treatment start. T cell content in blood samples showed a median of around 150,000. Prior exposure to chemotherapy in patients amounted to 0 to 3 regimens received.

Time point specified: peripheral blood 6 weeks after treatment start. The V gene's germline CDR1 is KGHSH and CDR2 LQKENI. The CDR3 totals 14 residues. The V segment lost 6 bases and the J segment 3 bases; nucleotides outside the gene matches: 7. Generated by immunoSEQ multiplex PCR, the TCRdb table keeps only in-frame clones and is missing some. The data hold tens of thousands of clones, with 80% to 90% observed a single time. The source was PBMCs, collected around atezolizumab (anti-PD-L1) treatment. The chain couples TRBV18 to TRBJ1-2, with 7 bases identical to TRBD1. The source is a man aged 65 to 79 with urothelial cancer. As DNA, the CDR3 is TGTGCCAGCTCTCGCGGACAGGATGACTATGGCTACACCTTC. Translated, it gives CASSRGQDDYGYTF.